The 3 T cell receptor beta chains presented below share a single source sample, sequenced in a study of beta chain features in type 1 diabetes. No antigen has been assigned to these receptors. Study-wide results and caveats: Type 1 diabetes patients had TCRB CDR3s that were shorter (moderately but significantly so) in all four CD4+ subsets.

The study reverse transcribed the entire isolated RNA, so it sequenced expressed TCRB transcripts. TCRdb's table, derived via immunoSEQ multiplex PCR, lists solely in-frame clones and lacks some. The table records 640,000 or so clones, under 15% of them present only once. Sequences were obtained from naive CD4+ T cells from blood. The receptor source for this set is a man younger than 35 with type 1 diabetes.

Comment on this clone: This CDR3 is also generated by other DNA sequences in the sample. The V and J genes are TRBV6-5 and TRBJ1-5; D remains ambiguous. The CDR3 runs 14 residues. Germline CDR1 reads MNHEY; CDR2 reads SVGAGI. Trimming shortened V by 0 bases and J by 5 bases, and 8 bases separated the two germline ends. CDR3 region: CASSYSYRDQPQHF. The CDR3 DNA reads TGTGCCAGCAGTTACTCTTATCGGGATCAGCCCCAGCATTTT.

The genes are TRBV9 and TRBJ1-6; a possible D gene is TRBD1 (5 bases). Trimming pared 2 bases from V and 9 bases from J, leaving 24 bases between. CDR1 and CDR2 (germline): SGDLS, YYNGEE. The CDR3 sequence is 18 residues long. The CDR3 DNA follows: TGTGCCAGCAGCGTCGGACCCGGGCAGGGCGCTTCGGCTTCACCCCTCCACTTT. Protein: CASSVGPGQGASASPLHF.

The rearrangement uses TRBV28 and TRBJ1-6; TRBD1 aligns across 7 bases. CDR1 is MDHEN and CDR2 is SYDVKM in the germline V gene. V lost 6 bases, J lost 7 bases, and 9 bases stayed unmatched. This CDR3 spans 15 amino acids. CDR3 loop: CASRVRDRRNSPLHF. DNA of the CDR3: TGTGCCAGCAGAGTCCGGGACAGAAGAAATTCACCCCTCCACTTT.